The clone carrying this T cell receptor (beta chain) was seen a handful of times. The antigen remains undetermined. The germline CDR1 and CDR2 sequences are GTSNPN and SVGIG (reference sequence). This CDR3 is built from 12 residues. This record belongs to a study of blood T cells in healthy people across ages. About the research overall: Template switching picked up about one barcoded beta molecule for each two T cells.

Isolation per sample recovered at least 7 million PBMCs. Alongside a J-beta primer mix, a sample-barcoded 5' primer served in a second PCR lasting about 7 to 12 cycles. Sequencing of every sample gave 2.5 million or more CDR3-containing paired-end reads. Via MiXCR, TCRdb re-called the 5' RACE reads, giving one row per CDR3 protein. Among fewer than 2,000,000 distinct CDR3 sequences listed, about 32% were seen once. Study-wide results and limits: When set beside aged donors, long-lived donors presented more naive CD4+ cells and higher diversity.

V usage is TRBV30 and J usage is TRBJ2-5, with D unclear. The DNA end favors TRBJ2-1, so the J call may be wrong. The TCR sequence derives from a woman under 40 in good health. The sequenced sample was blood. The CDR3 here is CAWSASVNEQFF. CDR3 nucleotides: TGTGCCTGGAGTGCGAGCGTAAATGAGCAGTTCTTC.